This T cell receptor (beta chain) was found in a study of blood T cell repertoires in COVID-19. Study background: T cells, B-cell-depleted T cells, or PBMCs provided the cDNA or gDNA that served as material.

In the study's own analysis: Researchers report that nucleated cell counts were estimated from reference gene primer amplification. This table comes from immunoSEQ multiplex PCR, and its TCRdb copy is limited to in-frame clones, with some not included. V and J calls plus clone size are reproduced from that table; the DNA served to infer D and trimming. The data hold more than 95,000 clones, with 92% observed a single time. Patients at the Seattle site were enrolled during active infection and followed longitudinally. This CDR3 has 14 amino acids. In germline, CDR1 is SGHRS, CDR2 YFSETQ. Trimming removed 5 bases from V and 7 bases from J, with 15 bases in between.

The clonotype was recovered from a man between 45 and 60 years old with COVID-19, enrolled during active disease. Sample: peripheral blood. The gene calls are TRBV5-1 and TRBJ2-2; a possible D gene is TRBD1 (6 bases). CDR3 nucleotide sequence: TGCGCCAGCAGTTCAACGCTGACAGGCGGGGAGCTGTTTTTT. Encoded protein: CASSSTLTGGELFF.